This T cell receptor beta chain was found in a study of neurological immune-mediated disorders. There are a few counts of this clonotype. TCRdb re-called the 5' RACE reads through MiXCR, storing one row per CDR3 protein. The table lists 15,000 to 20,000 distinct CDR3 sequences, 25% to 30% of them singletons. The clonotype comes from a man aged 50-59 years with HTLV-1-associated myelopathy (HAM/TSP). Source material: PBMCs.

The CDR3 reads CASSLDRAGETQYF. CDR3 nucleotide sequence: TGTGCCAGCAGCCTGGACAGGGCGGGGGAGACCCAGTACTTC. The J gene is TRBJ2-5, the V gene TRBV11-2; TRBD1 agrees at 8 bases. Germline V CDR1 and CDR2: SGHAT, FQNNGV. CDR3 length: 14 residues. V trimming: 5 bases; J trimming: 5 bases; junction bases outside the gene matches: 7. The full variable domain, rest sourced from reference TRBV11-2 and TRBJ2-5, is EAGVAQSPRYKIIEKRQSVAFWCNPISGHATLYWYQQILGQGPKLLIQFQNNGVVDDSQLPKDRFSAERLKGVDSTLKIQPAKLEDSAVYLCASSLDRAGETQYFGPGTRLLVL.